This T cell receptor beta chain was obtained from a study of T cell responses to AZD1222 COVID-19 vaccine. Comments on this clone: This same CDR3 is encoded by further DNA sequences in the sample.

Trimming removed 2 bases from V and 1 base from J; junction bases left unmatched: 5. CDR3 size: 15 residues. Per the germline V gene, CDR1 is WNHNN and CDR2 is SYGVQD (reference sequence). Method: immunoSEQ multiplex PCR; TCRdb's copy keeps in-frame clones and lacks some. The sample has about 110,000 clones; roughly 90% are singletons. The chain combines TRBV10-1 with TRBJ2-7; TRBD2 matches 7 bases. Sequenced here: peripheral blood, sampled on day 0 of AZD1222 vaccination. The receptor comes from an adult in good health. The CDR3 region has the DNA TGCGCCAGCAGTGAGGGGCGCGGGAGTTCCTACGAGCAGTACTTC. Protein: CASSEGRGSSYEQYF.